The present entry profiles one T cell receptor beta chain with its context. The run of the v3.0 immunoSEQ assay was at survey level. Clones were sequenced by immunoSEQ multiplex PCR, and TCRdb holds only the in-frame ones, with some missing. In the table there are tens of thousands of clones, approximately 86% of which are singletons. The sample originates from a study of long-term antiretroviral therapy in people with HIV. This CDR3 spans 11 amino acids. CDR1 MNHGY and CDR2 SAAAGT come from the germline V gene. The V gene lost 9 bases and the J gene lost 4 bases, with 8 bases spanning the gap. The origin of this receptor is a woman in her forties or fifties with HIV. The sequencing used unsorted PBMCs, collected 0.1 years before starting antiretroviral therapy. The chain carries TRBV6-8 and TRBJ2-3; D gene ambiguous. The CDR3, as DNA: TGTGCCAGTCGGTTTTCAGATACGCAGTATTTT. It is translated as CASRFSDTQYF.